This section outlines one TCR beta chain sequence together with its context. Its antigen is unknown. No per-base quality is available; no much larger clone lies one base away. After removal of 3 bases from V and 3 bases from J, the junction retains 5 bases not matched to a gene. The CDR3 runs 15 amino acids, cysteine and phenylalanine included. Only CDR3 DNA is held: 45 bases, read in frame from base 1. From the germline V gene, CDR1 is SGHTA and CDR2 is FQGTGA. These data originate in a study of blood T cell repertoires in COVID-19 (dated by TCRdb to the early 2020s). At the level of the whole study: Samples from collaborators originated in the United States, Italy and Spain and spanned both the acute and convalescent phases of COVID-19. The prospective study material was composed of cDNA or gDNA derived from T cells, B-cell-depleted T cells, or PBMCs. Deeply sampled blood TCRbeta repertoires from subjects exposed to, actively infected with, or recovered from COVID-19 were included in the dataset. A freely available public database, intended as a resource for researchers studying the immune response to SARS-CoV-2, is where the repertoires were released. The samples were drawn from the first 160 participants of the ongoing ImmuneRACE study and from over a thousand subjects provided by 6 global collaborators. A de-identified subject ID, COVID-19 status, age in years and sex were almost always included in the sample metadata. Where available, HLA class I and class II types were taken from metadata supplied by the sample provider and were not determined by assay-based typing.

TCRbeta CDR3 regions were amplified from genomic DNA using the immunoSEQ Assay, a bias-controlled multiplex PCR. In the source study's methods: The number of nucleated cells in each sample was estimated by amplification of reference gene primers within the assay. Sequence reads were collapsed and filtered to measure the absolute abundance of every unique TCRbeta CDR3 rearrangement. For each sample, productive Simpson clonality was calculated as the square root of Simpson's diversity index across productive rearrangements. The source is immuneACCESS, and TCRdb retained only in-frame sequences with V and J called. Part of the clones is not carried over; for the studies checked, unresolved V genes explain less than half of this, and the remainder is unexplained. V and J calls and clone size follow that table, whereas D and trimming were derived from the DNA. The table for this sample lists about 15,000 clones; about 91% of them were counted only once. The ten top clones hold around 8.5% of the sample.

The collaborating institutions used their own protocols to collect whole blood in K2EDTA tubes. Collaborator samples were shipped for TCRbeta analysis as frozen whole blood, isolated PBMCs, or DNA extracted from either sample type. Broad study findings and their caveats: How much clinical and demographic metadata was included differed by source and by participant, and the metadata was provided uncurated.

Sequenced sample: peripheral blood. This clonotype was obtained from a human donor in a cohort sampled during active COVID-19. The chain is assembled from TRBV7-3 and TRBJ2-1; 7 bases in between match TRBD1. The nucleotides read TGTGCCAGCAGCTTCGACAGGGCTTTCTACAATGAGCAGTTCTTC. Its coded protein is CASSFDRAFYNEQFF. Joined to the reference TRBV7-3 and TRBJ2-1 proteins, this CDR3 gives the full variable domain: GAGVSQTPSNKVTEKGKYVELRCDPISGHTALYWYRQSLGQGPEFLIYFQGTGAADDSGLPNDRFFAVRPEGSVSTLKIQRTERGDSAVYLCASSFDRAFYNEQFFGPGTRLTVL.